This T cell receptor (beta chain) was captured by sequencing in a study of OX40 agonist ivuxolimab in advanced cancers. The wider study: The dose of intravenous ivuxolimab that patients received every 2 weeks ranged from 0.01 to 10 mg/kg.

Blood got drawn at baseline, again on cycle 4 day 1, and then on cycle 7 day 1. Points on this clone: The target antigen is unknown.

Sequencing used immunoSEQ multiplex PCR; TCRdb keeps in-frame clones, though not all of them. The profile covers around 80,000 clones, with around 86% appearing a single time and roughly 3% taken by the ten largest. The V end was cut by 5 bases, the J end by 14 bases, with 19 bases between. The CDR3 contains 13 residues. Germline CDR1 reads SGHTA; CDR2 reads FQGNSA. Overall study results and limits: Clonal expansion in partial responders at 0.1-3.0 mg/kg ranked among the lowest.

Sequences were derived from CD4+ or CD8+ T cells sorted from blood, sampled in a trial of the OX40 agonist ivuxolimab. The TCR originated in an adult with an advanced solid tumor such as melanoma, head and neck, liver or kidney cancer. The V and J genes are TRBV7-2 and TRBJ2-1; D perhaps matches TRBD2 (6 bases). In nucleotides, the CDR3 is TGTGCCAGCAGCGCCCCGACTAGTTGGGGCAAGTTCTTC. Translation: CASSAPTSWGKFF.